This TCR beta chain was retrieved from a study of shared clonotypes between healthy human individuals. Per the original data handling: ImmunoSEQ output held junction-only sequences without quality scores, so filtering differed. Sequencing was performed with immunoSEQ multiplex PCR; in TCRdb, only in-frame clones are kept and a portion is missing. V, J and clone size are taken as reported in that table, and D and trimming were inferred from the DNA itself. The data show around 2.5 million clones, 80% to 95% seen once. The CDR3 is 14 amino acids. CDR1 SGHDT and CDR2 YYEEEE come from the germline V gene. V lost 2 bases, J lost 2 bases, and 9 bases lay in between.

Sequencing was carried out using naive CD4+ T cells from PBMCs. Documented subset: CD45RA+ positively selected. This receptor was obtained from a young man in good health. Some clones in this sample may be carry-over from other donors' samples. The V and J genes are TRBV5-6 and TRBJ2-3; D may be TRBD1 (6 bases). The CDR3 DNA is TGTGCCAGCAGCTTTGACAGGCTCACAGATACGCAGTATTTT. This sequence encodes CASSFDRLTDTQYF.